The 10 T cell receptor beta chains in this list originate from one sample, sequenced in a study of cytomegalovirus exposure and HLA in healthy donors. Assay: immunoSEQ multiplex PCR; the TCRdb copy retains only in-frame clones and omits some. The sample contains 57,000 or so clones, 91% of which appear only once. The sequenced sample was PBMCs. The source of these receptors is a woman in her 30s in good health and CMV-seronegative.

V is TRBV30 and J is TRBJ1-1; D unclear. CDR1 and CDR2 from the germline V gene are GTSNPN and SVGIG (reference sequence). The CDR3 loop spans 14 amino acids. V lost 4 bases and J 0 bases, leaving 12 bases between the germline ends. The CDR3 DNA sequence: TGTGCCTGGACGAGGAATTCGGTGAACACTGAAGCTTTCTTT. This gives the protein CAWTRNSVNTEAFF. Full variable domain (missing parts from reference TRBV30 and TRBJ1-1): SQTIHQWPATLVQPVGSPLSLECTVEGTSNPNLYWYRQAAGRGLQLLFYSVGIGQISSEVPQNLSASRPQDRQFILSSKKLLLSDSGFYLCAWTRNSVNTEAFFGQGTRLTVV.

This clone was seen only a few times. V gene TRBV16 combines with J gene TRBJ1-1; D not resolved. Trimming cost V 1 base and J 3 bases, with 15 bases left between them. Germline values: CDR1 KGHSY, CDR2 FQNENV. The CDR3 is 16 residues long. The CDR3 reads CASSQLEANEYTEAFF. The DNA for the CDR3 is TGTGCCAGCAGCCAATTGGAGGCGAACGAGTACACTGAAGCTTTCTTT.

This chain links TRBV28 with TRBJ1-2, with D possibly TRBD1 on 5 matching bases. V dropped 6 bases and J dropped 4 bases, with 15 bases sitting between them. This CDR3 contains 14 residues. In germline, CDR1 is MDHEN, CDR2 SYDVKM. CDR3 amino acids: CASSLGGVGYGYTF. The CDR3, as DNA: TGTGCCAGCAGCTTGGGAGGGGTCGGCTATGGCTACACCTTC.

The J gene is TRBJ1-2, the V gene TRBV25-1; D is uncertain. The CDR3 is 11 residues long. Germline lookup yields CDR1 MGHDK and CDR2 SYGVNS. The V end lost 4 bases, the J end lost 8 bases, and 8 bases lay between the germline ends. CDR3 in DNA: TGTGCCAGCAGTGGGCACCTCGGCTACACCTTC. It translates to CASSGHLGYTF.

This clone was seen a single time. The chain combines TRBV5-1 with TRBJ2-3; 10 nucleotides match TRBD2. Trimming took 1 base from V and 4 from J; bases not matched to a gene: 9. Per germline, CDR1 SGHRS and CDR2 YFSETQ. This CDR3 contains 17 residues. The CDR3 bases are TGCGCCAGCAGCTTGAACGAAGCGGGAGGGCCTGCAGATACGCAGTATTTT. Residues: CASSLNEAGGPADTQYF.

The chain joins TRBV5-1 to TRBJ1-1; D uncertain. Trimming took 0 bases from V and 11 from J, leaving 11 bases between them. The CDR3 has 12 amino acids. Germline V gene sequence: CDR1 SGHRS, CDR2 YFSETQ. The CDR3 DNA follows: TGCGCCAGCAGCTTGGGAGGGCAGGAGGCTTTCTTT. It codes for CASSLGGQEAFF.

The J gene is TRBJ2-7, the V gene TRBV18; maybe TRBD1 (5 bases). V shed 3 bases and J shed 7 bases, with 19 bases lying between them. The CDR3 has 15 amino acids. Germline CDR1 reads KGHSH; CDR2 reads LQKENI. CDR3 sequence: CASSPPQDAAGEQYF. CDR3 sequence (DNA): TGTGCCAGCTCACCCCCCCAGGACGCTGCAGGGGAGCAGTACTTC.

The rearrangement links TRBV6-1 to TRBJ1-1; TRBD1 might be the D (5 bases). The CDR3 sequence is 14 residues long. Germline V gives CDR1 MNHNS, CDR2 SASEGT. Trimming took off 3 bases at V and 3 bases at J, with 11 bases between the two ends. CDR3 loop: CASSDDSPYTEAFF. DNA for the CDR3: TGTGCCAGCAGTGACGACAGCCCCTACACTGAAGCTTTCTTT.

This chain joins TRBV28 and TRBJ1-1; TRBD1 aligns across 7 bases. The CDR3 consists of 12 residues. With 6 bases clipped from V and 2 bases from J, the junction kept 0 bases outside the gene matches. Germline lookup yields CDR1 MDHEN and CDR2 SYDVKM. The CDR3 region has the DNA TGTGCCAGCAGAGGGGGCAACACTGAAGCTTTCTTT. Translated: CASRGGNTEAFF.

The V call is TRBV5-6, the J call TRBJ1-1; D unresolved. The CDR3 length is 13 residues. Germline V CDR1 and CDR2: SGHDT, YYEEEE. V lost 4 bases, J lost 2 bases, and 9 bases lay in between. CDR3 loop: CASSQTRNTEAFF. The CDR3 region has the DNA TGTGCCAGCAGCCAAACACGAAACACTGAAGCTTTCTTT.